One and the same sample provided the 15 T cell receptor beta chains below, sequenced in a study of PD-1 blockade in mismatch repair-deficient tumors. Assay: immunoSEQ multiplex PCR; the TCRdb copy retains only in-frame clones and omits some. The profile shows 77,000 or so clones, roughly 80% of them singletons. The sequencing here drew on peripheral blood, taken 44 weeks after starting pembrolizumab. All receptors come from an adult with mismatch repair-deficient cancer.

The V and J genes are TRBV7-9 and TRBJ1-5; D is perhaps TRBD1 (5 bases). CDR3 length: 12 amino acids. Germline CDR1 is SEHNR and CDR2 is FQNEAQ (reference sequence). V lost 1 base and J 7 bases, leaving 5 bases between the germline ends. CDR3 DNA: TGTGCCAGCAGCTTAGAGGGGCAGCCCCAGCATTTT. Protein: CASSLEGQPQHF.

This rearrangement joins TRBV19 to TRBJ1-1; D remains ambiguous. Germline V CDR1 and CDR2: LNHDA, SQIVND (reference sequence). The CDR3 spans 12 residues. V dropped 7 bases and J dropped 0 bases, with 6 bases sitting between them. The CDR3 here is CASTTMNTEAFF. CDR3 in DNA: TGTGCCAGTACTACAATGAACACTGAAGCTTTCTTT.

V is TRBV18 and J is TRBJ2-1, with D perhaps TRBD1 (5 bases). V dropped 2 bases and J dropped 3 bases, with 11 bases sitting between them. The CDR3 runs to 15 residues. Germline V gives CDR1 KGHSH, CDR2 LQKENI. CDR3 region: CASSPIQADYNEQFF. The DNA of the CDR3 is TGTGCCAGCTCACCAATACAGGCAGACTACAATGAGCAGTTCTTC.

This chain uses TRBV7-3 with TRBJ1-2, with no clear D. V lost 0 bases and J lost 4, with 15 bases in between. In germline, CDR1 is SGHTA, CDR2 FQGTGA. The length of the CDR3 is 16 residues. The chain's CDR3 is CASSLTPGEDIYGYTF. The CDR3 DNA follows: TGTGCCAGCAGCTTAACGCCCGGGGAAGACATCTATGGCTACACCTTC. The complete variable domain, with remaining parts taken from reference TRBV7-3 and TRBJ1-2, reads GAGVSQTPSNKVTEKGKYVELRCDPISGHTALYWYRQSLGQGPEFLIYFQGTGAADDSGLPNDRFFAVRPEGSVSTLKIQRTERGDSAVYLCASSLTPGEDIYGYTFGSGTRLTVV.

V is TRBV7-2 and J is TRBJ2-2; a possible D gene is TRBD1 (6 bases). This CDR3 has 17 amino acids. CDR1 is SGHTA and CDR2 is FQGNSA in the germline V gene. Trimming stripped 5 bases from V and 3 bases from J, with 19 bases between. The CDR3 sequence is CASSRERGFLYTGELFF. In DNA form, the CDR3 reads TGTGCCAGCAGCCGCGAAAGGGGGTTCCTCTACACCGGGGAGCTGTTTTTT.

The rearrangement joins TRBV25-1 to TRBJ1-4; no clear D. V was pared by 2 bases and J by 5 bases, with 9 bases between. CDR1 is MGHDK and CDR2 is SYGVNS in the germline V gene. This CDR3 contains 14 residues. The CDR3 protein is CASSERANNEKLFF. DNA of the CDR3: TGTGCCAGCAGTGAAAGGGCGAACAATGAAAAACTGTTTTTT.

The V and J genes are TRBV5-6 and TRBJ2-5; the D is unclear. V was pared by 3 bases and J by 0 bases, with 0 bases between. The length of the CDR3 is 11 residues. The germline V gene encodes CDR1 SGHDT and CDR2 YYEEEE. The CDR3 region is CASSYQETQYF. The CDR3 nucleotides are TGTGCCAGCAGCTACCAAGAGACCCAGTACTTC. The whole variable domain, filled in from reference TRBV5-6 and TRBJ2-5, reads DAGVTQSPTHLIKTRGQQVTLRCSPKSGHDTVSWYQQALGQGPQFIFQYYEEEERQRGNFPDRFSGHQFPNYSSELNVNALLLGDSALYLCASSYQETQYFGPGTRLLVL.

This rearrangement joins TRBV28 to TRBJ1-5; TRBD1 might be the D (6 bases). Germline loops: CDR1 MDHEN, CDR2 SYDVKM. Trimming left V 5 bases short and J 3 bases short, with 14 bases between. There are 15 residues in the CDR3. CDR3 DNA sequence: TGTGCCAGCAGTATAGTAGGACAGTCCAATCAGCCCCAGCATTTT. Translation: CASSIVGQSNQPQHF.

This clone was seen once. The J gene is TRBJ2-4, the V gene TRBV5-4, with D possibly being TRBD2 (5 bases). From germline, CDR1 is SGHNT and CDR2 YYREEE (reference sequence). The CDR3 runs to 13 residues. Trimming took 4 bases from V and 9 from J, leaving 14 bases between them. In DNA form, the CDR3 reads TGTGCCAGCAGCACCCGGTCCGCGGGCATTCAGTACTTC. It yields the protein CASSTRSAGIQYF.

The rearrangement joins TRBV13 to TRBJ2-1, with D perhaps TRBD2 (6 bases). Germline CDR1 is PRHDT and CDR2 is FYEKMQ (reference sequence). The V end was cut by 8 bases, the J end by 12 bases, with 29 bases between. CDR3 length equals 16 residues. The CDR3 region is CASRGRTGEVVRLQFF. CDR3 DNA sequence: TGTGCCAGCCGTGGTCGGACGGGGGAAGTTGTTAGGTTGCAGTTCTTC. Full variable domain (rest looked up from reference TRBV13 and TRBJ2-1): AAGVIQSPRHLIKEKRETATLKCYPIPRHDTVYWYQQGPGQDPQFLISFYEKMQSDKGSIPDRFSAQQFSDYHSELNMSSLELGDSALYFCASRGRTGEVVRLQFFGPGTRLTVL.

This chain links TRBV4-2 with TRBJ2-5; 10 bases are a match to TRBD2. Germline CDR1 LGHNA, CDR2 YNFKEQ. The CDR3 has 15 residues. Trimming removed 4 bases from V and 2 bases from J; junction bases left unmatched: 4. CDR3 DNA sequence: TGTGCCAGCAGCCGGGGGACTAGCGAACAAGAGACCCAGTACTTC. It specifies CASSRGTSEQETQYF.

V and J are TRBV6-1 and TRBJ2-5; no reliable D call. Germline V gene lookup returns CDR1 MNHNS and CDR2 SASEGT. Deletions cut 4 bases from V and 5 bases from J, with 14 bases between. This CDR3 is built from 14 residues. In DNA, the CDR3 is TGTGCCAGCAGTGGGTCGCCCTATGGGGAGACCCAGTACTTC. Translated, it gives CASSGSPYGETQYF.

The rearrangement links TRBV18 to TRBJ2-3; D perhaps matches TRBD1 (5 bases). The CDR3 runs to 17 residues. Germline values: CDR1 KGHSH, CDR2 LQKENI. Trimming took off 3 bases at V and 1 base at J, with 17 bases between the two ends. The CDR3 region is CASSPATGARGTDTQYF. As DNA, the CDR3 is TGTGCCAGCTCACCTGCCACCGGCGCCAGGGGCACAGATACGCAGTATTTT.

The chain's CDR3 is CASSSGGIGYEQYF. In DNA, the CDR3 is TGTGCCAGCAGCTCAGGGGGCATAGGCTACGAGCAGTACTTC. V and J are TRBV7-9 and TRBJ2-7; 8 bases agree with TRBD1. The CDR3 consists of 14 residues. Germline lookup yields CDR1 SEHNR and CDR2 FQNEAQ (reference sequence). V shed 4 bases and J 3 bases; nucleotides not matched to a gene: 5. Combining the CDR3 with reference TRBV7-9 and TRBJ2-7 gives the whole variable domain DTGVSQNPRHKITKRGQNVTFRCDPISEHNRLYWYRQTLGQGPEFLTYFQNEAQLEKSRLLSDRFSAERPKGSFSTLEIQRTEQGDSAMYLCASSSGGIGYEQYFGPGTRLTVT.

The CDR3, as DNA: TGTGCCAGCGGGTTCAGGGACATTCAGTACTTC. Its protein is CASGFRDIQYF. The chain carries TRBV11-3 and TRBJ2-4; D is perhaps TRBD1 (5 bases). The CDR3 spans 11 residues. V lost 8 bases, J lost 8 bases, and 10 bases lay in between. Germline CDR1 is SGHNT and CDR2 is YENEEA.